These T cell receptor beta chains were read from a single sample in a study of molecular identifiers for immune sequencing clone quantification. TCRdb processed the PCR reads anew with MiXCR; each CDR3 protein has one entry. This sample has hundreds of thousands of distinct CDR3 sequences, with approximately 24% found just once. The specimen sequenced was naive CD8+ T cells from blood, with Jurkat cell RNA spiked in. These receptors were collected from a human donor in good health. Some libraries in this study had Jurkat cell RNA spiked in. Each CDR3 is given with its conserved first and last residue. D genes are given only for firm matches. Some rows mark clone size as missing; the rest say once, few, many or name a class of expanded clone.

clone size	V gene	J gene	D gene	CDR3 DNA	CDR3 protein
many	TRBV9	TRBJ1-6	-	TGTGCCAGCAGCCCGTCCGGGATCTTAAAGGCTAATTCACCCCTCCACTTT	CASSPSGILKANSPLHF
few	TRBV7-2	TRBJ2-7	TRBD1	TGTGCCAGCAGCCAACGTGACAGGGGGTCCTGGGGCTCCTACGAGCAGTACTTC	CASSQRDRGSWGSYEQYF
few	TRBV4-1	TRBJ2-1	-	TGCGCCAGCAGCCACGTCCCGGGTACTAGCCCTTACAATGAGCAGTTCTTC	CASSHVPGTSPYNEQFF
many	TRBV29-1	TRBJ2-1	-	TGCAGCGTTGAATGGGAGGGGGGTGAGCAGTTCTTC	CSVEWEGGEQFF
-	TRBV11-2	TRBJ2-1	TRBD2	TGTGCCAGCAGCCCCGGGACTAGCGCTGAGCAGTTCTTC	CASSPGTSAEQFF
-	TRBV27	TRBJ2-1	-	TGTGCCAGCAGTTTCACCGGGAAACCAAGTGAGAAGTTCTTC	CASSFTGKPSEKFF
many	TRBV3-1	TRBJ2-7	TRBD2	TGTGCCAGCAGCCAAGAGGGACTAACCAACTTC	CASSQEGLTNF
many	TRBV12-3/TRBV12-4	TRBJ2-5	-	TGTGCCAGCAGTCCGGACAGCGGAGGAGAGACCCAGTACTTC	CASSPDSGGETQYF
few	TRBV19	TRBJ2-7	TRBD1	TGTGCCAGTAGTATAGGACAGGGCCTCTTCTACGAGCAGTACTTC	CASSIGQGLFYEQYF
-	TRBV12-3/TRBV12-4	TRBJ1-2	-	TGTGCCAGCAGCGAGGGCATGAGCTATCGCTACACCTTC	CASSEGMSYRYTF
once	TRBV27	TRBJ2-7	TRBD2	TGTGCCAGCAGTTTAGGGGGTCCTGGGGGAGGGAACGAGCAGTACTTC	CASSLGGPGGGNEQYF
-	TRBV6-2/TRBV6-3	TRBJ2-7	-	TGTGCCAGCAGTCCATCCCCGGGACACCTGAGCTCCTACGAGCAGTACTTC	CASSPSPGHLSSYEQYF
many	TRBV28	TRBJ1-5	-	TGTGCCAGCAGCCCCCCCTTGGGAGATAGCAATCAGCCCCAGCATTTT	CASSPPLGDSNQPQHF
many	TRBV28	TRBJ2-3	-	TGTGCCAGCAGTCCCCCCTCGATTAATAGCGCCACAGATACGCAGTATTTT	CASSPPSINSATDTQYF